The clone carrying this T cell receptor (beta chain) appeared a single time. Its antigen is unknown. The data derive from a study of cytomegalovirus exposure and HLA in healthy donors. It was with 60 Vbeta and 13 Jbeta primers that the PCR ran. Assay: immunoSEQ multiplex PCR; the TCRdb copy retains only in-frame clones and omits some. The sample has around 120,000 clones; around 67% are singletons. Trimming at V came to 3 bases and at J to 5 bases, leaving 9 bases not matched to a gene. The CDR3 has 16 residues. Per germline, CDR1 MNHNS and CDR2 SASEGT. Findings and limits, study-wide: For cytomegalovirus status, the classifier reportedly gave diagnoses with high specificity and sensitivity.

The sequence came from a middle-aged woman in good health and CMV-seronegative. The sample was PBMCs. This chain uses TRBV6-1 with TRBJ2-3; 9 bases fit TRBD1. The CDR3, as DNA: TGTGCCAGCAGTGATCGACAGGGGGTGTATCAAGATACGCAGTATTTT. This codes for CASSDRQGVYQDTQYF.